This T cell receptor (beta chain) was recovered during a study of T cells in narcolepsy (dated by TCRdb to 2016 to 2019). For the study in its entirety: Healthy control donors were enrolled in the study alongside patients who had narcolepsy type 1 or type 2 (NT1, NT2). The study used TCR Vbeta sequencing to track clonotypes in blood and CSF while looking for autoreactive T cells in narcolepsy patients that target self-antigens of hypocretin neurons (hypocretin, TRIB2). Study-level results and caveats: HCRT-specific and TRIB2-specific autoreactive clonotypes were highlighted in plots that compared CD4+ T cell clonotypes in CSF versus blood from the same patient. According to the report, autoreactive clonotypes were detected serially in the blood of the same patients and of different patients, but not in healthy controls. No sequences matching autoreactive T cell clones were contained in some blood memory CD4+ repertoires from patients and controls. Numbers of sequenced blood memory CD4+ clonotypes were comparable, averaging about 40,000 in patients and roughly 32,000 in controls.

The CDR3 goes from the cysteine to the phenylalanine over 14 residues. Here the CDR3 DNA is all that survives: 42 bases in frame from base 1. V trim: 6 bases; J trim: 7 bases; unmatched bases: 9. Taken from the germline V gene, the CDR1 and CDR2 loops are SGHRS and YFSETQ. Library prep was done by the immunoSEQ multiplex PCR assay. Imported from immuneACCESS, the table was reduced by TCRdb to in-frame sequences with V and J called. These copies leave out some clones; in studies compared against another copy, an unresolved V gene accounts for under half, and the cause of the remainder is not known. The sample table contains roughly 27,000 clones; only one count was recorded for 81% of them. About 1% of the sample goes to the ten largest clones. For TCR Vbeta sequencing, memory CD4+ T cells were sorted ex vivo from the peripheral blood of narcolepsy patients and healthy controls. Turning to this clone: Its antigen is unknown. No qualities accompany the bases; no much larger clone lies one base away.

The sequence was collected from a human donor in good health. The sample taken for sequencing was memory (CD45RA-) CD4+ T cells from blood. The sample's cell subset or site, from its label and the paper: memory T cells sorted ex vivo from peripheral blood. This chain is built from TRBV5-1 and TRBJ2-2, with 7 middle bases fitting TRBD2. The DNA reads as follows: TGCGCCAGCACCGAGGCGGGGGAGGTCGGGGAGCTGTTTTTT. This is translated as CASTEAGEVGELFF.